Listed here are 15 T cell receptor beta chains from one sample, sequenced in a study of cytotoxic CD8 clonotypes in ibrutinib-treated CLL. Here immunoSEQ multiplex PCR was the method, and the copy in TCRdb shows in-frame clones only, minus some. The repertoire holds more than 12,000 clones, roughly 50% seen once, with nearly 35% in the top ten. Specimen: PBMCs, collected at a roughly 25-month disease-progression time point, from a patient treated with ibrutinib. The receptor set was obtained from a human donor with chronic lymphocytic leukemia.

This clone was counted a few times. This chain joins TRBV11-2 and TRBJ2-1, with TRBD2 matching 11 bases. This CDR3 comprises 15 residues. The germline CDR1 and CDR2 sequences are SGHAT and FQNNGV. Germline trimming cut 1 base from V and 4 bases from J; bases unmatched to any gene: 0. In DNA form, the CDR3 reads TGTGCCAGCAGCTTAGTAGCGGGGGGGTACAATGAGCAGTTCTTC. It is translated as CASSLVAGGYNEQFF.

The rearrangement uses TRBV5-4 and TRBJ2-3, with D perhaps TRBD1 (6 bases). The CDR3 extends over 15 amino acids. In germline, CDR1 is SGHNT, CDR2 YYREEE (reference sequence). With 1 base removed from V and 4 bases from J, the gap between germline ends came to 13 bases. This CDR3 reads CASSLKGEGADTQYF. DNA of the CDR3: TGTGCCAGCAGCTTGAAGGGGGAAGGGGCAGATACGCAGTATTTT.

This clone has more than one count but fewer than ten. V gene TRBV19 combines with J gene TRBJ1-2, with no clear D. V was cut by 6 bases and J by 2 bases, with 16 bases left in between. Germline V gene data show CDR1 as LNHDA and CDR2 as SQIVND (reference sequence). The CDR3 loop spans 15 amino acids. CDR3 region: CASSHPTQGNYGYTF. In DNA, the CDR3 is TGTGCCAGTAGCCACCCGACACAAGGGAACTATGGCTACACCTTC. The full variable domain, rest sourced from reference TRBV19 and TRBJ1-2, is DGGITQSPKYLFRKEGQNVTLSCEQNLNHDAMYWYRQDPGQGLRLIYYSQIVNDFQKGDIAEGYSVSREKKESFPLTVTSAQKNPTAFYLCASSHPTQGNYGYTFGSGTRLTVV.

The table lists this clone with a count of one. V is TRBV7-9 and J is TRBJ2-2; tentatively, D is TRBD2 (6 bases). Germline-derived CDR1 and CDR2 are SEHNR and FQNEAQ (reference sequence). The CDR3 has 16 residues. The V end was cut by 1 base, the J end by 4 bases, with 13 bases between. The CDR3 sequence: CASSLEEGLTTGELFF. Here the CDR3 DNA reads TGTGCCAGCAGCTTAGAGGAGGGGCTGACCACCGGGGAGCTGTTTTTT.

The CDR3 protein is CASSPGQGRDTEAFF. DNA of the CDR3: TGTGCCAGCTCACCGGGACAGGGGAGGGATACTGAAGCTTTCTTT. The rearrangement uses TRBV18 and TRBJ1-1, with 10 bases identical to TRBD1. Germline V gene data show CDR1 as KGHSH and CDR2 as LQKENI. This CDR3 has 15 amino acids. The junction had 6 bases not matched to a gene; V was cut back by 3 bases and J by 5 bases.

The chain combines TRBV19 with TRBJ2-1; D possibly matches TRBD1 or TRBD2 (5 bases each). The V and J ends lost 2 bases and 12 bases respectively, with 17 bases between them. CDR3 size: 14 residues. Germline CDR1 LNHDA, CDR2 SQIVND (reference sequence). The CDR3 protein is CASSILGTPRGQFF. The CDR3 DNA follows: TGTGCCAGTAGTATATTGGGGACCCCGAGGGGGCAGTTCTTC.

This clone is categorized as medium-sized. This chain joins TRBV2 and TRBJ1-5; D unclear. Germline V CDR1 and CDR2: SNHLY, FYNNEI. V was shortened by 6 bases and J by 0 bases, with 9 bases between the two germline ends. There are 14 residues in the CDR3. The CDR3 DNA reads TGTGCCAGCAGAGCAGAGTATAGCAATCAGCCCCAGCATTTT. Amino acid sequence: CASRAEYSNQPQHF.

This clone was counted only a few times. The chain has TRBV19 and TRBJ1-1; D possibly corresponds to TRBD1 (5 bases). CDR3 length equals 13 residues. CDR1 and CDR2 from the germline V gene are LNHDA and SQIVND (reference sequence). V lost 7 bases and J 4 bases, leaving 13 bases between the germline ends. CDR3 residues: CASMAGVGTEAFF. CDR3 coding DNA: TGTGCCAGTATGGCGGGGGTTGGCACTGAAGCTTTCTTT.

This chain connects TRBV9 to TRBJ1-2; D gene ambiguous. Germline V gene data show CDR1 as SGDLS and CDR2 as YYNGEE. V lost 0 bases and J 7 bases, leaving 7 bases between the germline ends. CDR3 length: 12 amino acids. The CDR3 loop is CASSVGGFGYTF. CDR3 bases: TGTGCCAGCAGCGTAGGCGGGTTTGGCTACACCTTC.

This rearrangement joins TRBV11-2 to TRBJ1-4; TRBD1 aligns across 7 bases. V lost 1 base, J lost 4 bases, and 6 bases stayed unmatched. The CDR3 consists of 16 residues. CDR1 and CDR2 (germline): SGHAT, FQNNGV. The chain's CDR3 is CASSLVRGQSNEKLFF. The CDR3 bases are TGTGCCAGCAGCTTAGTTCGGGGACAGAGTAATGAAAAACTGTTTTTT.

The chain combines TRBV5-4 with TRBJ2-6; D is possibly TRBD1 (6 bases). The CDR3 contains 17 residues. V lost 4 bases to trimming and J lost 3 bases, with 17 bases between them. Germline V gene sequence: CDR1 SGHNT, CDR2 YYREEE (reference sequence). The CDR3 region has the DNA TGTGCCAGCAGCACAGGGACGGCCTCGGATGGGGCCAACGTCCTGACTTTC. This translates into CASSTGTASDGANVLTF.

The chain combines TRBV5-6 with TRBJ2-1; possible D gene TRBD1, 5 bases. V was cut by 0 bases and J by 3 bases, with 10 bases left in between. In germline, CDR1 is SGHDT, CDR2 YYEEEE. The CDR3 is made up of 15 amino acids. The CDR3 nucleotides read TGTGCCAGCAGCTTGGGCAGGGTGGACTACAATGAGCAGTTCTTC. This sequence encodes CASSLGRVDYNEQFF.

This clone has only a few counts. The CDR3 coding sequence is TGTGCCAGTAGTACACCTCGGACTAGCGGGACCTACGAGCAGTACTTC. Translating it yields CASSTPRTSGTYEQYF. The rearrangement joins TRBV19 to TRBJ2-7; 12 bases map to TRBD2. The V segment lost 4 bases and the J segment 2 bases; nucleotides outside the gene matches: 6. Germline V gene sequence: CDR1 LNHDA, CDR2 SQIVND (reference sequence). This CDR3 has 16 residues.

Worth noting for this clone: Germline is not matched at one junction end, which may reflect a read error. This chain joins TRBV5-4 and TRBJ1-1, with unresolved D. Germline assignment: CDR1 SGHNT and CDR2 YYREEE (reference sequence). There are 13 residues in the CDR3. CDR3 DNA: TGTGCCAGCAGTTTGGGGAGTCCCACTGAAGCTTTCTTT. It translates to CASSLGSPTEAFF.

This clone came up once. The DNA of the CDR3 is TGTGCCAGCGATTTCCGGGATCGGGCCCGTGGAGCTTTCTTT. This encodes CASDFRDRARGAFF. The genes are TRBV7-2 and TRBJ1-1; D gene uncertain. CDR1 SGHTA and CDR2 FQGNSA come from the germline V gene. Trimming removed 8 bases at V and 10 bases at J, with 23 bases between. This CDR3 spans 14 amino acids.